This T cell receptor beta chain came from a study of T cells in women clearing cervical HPV infection. Across the whole study: Case blood was drawn when the lesion was first found; control blood after infection became undetectable.

Study-level results: Richness plus V gene abundances separated cases from controls with AUC around 0.79.

V lost 0 bases to trimming and J lost 4 bases, with 12 bases between them. This CDR3 is 15 amino acids long. Germline loops: CDR1 LNHNV, CDR2 YYDKDF (reference sequence). Clones were sequenced by immunoSEQ multiplex PCR, and TCRdb holds only the in-frame ones, with some missing. The sample holds about 39,000 clones. As for this clone: The antigen is undetermined. Sequencing ends 3 residues short of the CDR3 end; the germline J gene provides the rest.

What was sequenced was blood buffy coat. The sequence came from a woman aged 18-70 years with a cervical HPV16 infection that either progressed to CIN3+ or cleared (not recorded which). This chain joins TRBV15 and TRBJ2-5, with D possibly matching TRBD2 (6 bases). The DNA read from the CDR3 is TGTGCCACCAGCAGAGATCGGGGGAAGGTAGAGACC. Protein: CATSRDRGKVET. The entire CDR3 reads CATSRDRGKVETQYF.